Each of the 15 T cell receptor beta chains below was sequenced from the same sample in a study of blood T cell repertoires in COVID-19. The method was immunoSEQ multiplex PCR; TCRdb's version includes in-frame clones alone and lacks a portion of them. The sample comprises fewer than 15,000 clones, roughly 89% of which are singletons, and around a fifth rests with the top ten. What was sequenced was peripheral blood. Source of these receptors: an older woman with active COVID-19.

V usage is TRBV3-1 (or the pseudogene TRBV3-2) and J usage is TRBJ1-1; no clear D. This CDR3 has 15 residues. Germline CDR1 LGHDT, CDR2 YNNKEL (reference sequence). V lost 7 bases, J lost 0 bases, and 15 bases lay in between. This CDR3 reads CASTRYRGLNTEAFF. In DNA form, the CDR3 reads TGTGCCAGCACCCGCTACCGGGGATTGAACACTGAAGCTTTCTTT.

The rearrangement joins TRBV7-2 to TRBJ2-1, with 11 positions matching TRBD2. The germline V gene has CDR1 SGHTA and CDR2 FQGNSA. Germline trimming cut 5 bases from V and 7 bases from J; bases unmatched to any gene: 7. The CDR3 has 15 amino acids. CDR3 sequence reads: CASSPTSGSLNEQFF. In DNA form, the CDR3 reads TGTGCCAGCAGCCCAACTAGCGGGAGCTTGAATGAGCAGTTCTTC.

The CDR3 here is CATSDRAAGEKLFF. The DNA for the CDR3 is TGTGCCACCAGTGATCGGGCAGCGGGTGAAAAACTGTTTTTT. The rearrangement joins TRBV24-1 to TRBJ1-4; D remains unclear. This CDR3 has 14 amino acids. V was trimmed by 3 bases and J by 7 bases, leaving 11 bases between them. From germline, CDR1 is KGHDR and CDR2 SFDVKD.

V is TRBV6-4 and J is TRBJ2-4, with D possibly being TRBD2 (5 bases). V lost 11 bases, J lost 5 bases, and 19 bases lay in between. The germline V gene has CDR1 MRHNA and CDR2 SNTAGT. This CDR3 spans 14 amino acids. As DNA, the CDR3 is TGTGCCCGCCCTCCGGGGAACCCCCAAAACATTCAGTACTTC. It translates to CARPPGNPQNIQYF.

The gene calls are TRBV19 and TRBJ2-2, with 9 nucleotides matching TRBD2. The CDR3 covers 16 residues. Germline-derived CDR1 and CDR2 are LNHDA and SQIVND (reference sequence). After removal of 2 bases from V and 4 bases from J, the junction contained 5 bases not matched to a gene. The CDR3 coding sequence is TGTGCCAGTAGTATAAAGAGCGGGAGGATCACCGGGGAGCTGTTTTTT. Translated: CASSIKSGRITGELFF. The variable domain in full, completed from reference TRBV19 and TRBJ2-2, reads DGGITQSPKYLFRKEGQNVTLSCEQNLNHDAMYWYRQDPGQGLRLIYYSQIVNDFQKGDIAEGYSVSREKKESFPLTVTSAQKNPTAFYLCASSIKSGRITGELFFGEGSRLTVL.

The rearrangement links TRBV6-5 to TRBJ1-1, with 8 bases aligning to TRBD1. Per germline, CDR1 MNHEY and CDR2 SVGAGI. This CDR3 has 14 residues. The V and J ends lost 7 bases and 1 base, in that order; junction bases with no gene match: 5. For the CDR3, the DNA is TGTGCCAGCAATTCCCAGGGGGCGAACACTGAAGCTTTCTTT. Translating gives CASNSQGANTEAFF.

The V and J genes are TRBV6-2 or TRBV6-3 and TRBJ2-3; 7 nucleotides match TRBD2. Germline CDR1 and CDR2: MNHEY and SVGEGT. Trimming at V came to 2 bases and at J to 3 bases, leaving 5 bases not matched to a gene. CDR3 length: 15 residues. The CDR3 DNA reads TGTGCCAGCAGTTACGGTAGGGAGGGGACAGATACGCAGTATTTT. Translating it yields CASSYGREGTDTQYF.

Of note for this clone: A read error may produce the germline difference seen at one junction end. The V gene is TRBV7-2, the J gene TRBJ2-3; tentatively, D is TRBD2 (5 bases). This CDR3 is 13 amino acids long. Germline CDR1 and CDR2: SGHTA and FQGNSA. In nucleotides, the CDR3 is TGTGCCAGCACCTTACGCGAGGGAGATACGCAGTATTTT. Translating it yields CASTLREGDTQYF. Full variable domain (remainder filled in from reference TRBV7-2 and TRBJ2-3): GAGVSQSPSNKVTEKGKDVELRCDPISGHTALYWYRQSLGQGLEFLIYFQGNSAPDKSGLPSDRFSAERTGGSVSTLTIQRTQQEDSAVYLCASTLREGDTQYFGPGTRLTVL.

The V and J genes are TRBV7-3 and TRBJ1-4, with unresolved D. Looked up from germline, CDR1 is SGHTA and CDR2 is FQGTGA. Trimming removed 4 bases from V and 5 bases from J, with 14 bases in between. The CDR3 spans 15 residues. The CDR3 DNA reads TGTGCCAGCAGCTCCCTCGGAGCCCCAAATGAAAAACTGTTTTTT. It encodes CASSSLGAPNEKLFF. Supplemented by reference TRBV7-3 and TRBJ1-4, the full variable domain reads GAGVSQTPSNKVTEKGKYVELRCDPISGHTALYWYRQSLGQGPEFLIYFQGTGAADDSGLPNDRFFAVRPEGSVSTLKIQRTERGDSAVYLCASSSLGAPNEKLFFGSGTQLSVL.

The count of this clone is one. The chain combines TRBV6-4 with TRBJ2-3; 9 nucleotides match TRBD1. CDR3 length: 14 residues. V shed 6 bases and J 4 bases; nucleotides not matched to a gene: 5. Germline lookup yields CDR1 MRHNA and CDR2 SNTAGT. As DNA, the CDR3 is TGTGCCAGCAGCCCTACAGGGGGCGCAGATACGCAGTATTTT. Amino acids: CASSPTGGADTQYF.

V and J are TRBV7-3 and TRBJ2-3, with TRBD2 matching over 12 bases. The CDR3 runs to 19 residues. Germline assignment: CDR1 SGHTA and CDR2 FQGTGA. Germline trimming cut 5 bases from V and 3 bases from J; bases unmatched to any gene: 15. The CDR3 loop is CASSPNPRLAGARTDTQYF. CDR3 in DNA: TGTGCCAGCAGCCCAAATCCGAGACTAGCGGGGGCCCGGACAGATACGCAGTATTTT.

CDR3 amino acids: CASSQVSGGPRTDTQYF. Here the CDR3 DNA reads TGTGCCAGCAGCCAAGTTTCGGGAGGGCCCCGAACAGATACGCAGTATTTT. The chain links TRBV14 to TRBJ2-3; TRBD2 aligns across 8 bases. V lost 1 base, J lost 3 bases, and 9 bases stayed unmatched. The CDR3 has 17 amino acids. The V gene's germline CDR1 is SGHDN and CDR2 FVKESK. Together with reference TRBV14 and TRBJ2-3, the CDR3 gives the full variable domain: EAGVTQFPSHSVIEKGQTVTLRCDPISGHDNLYWYRRVMGKEIKFLLHFVKESKQDESGMPNNRFLAERTGGTYSTLKVQPAELEDSGVYFCASSQVSGGPRTDTQYFGPGTRLTVL.

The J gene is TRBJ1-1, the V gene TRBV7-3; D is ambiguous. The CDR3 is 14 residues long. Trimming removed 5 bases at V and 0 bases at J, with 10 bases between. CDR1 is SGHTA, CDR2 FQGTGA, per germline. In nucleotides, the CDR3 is TGTGCCAGCAGCGTTGAACCAGTGAACACTGAAGCTTTCTTT. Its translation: CASSVEPVNTEAFF.

This CDR3 is CAWSPRGYGYTF. In DNA form, the CDR3 reads TGTGCCTGGAGCCCACGGGGATATGGCTACACCTTC. This sequence joins TRBV30 and TRBJ1-2, with D unclear. The CDR3 runs to 12 residues. Trimming left V 3 bases short and J 5 bases short, with 10 bases between. CDR1 is GTSNPN, CDR2 SVGIG, per germline (reference sequence).

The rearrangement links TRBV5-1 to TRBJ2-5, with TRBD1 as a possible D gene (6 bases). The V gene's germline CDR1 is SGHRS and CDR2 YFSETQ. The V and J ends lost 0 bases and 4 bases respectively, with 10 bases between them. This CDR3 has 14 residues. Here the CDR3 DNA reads TGCGCCAGCAGCTTGGGAGGGGGTCGAGAGACCCAGTACTTC. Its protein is CASSLGGGRETQYF.